The T cell receptor beta chain described here comes from a study of graft-versus-host responses after intestinal transplantation. The CDR3 covers 17 residues. Unmatched junction bases numbered 8, after V lost 0 bases and J lost 7 bases. The V gene's germline CDR1 is MGHRA and CDR2 YSYEKL. Assay used: immunoSEQ multiplex PCR; TCRdb lists only in-frame clones, some missing. The data hold about 15,000 clones, with more than 75% observed a single time. The V and J genes are TRBV4-1 and TRBJ1-5, with 11 bases matching TRBD1. The sequence came from a human patient who received an intestinal transplant, so some T cells may come from the graft donor. The sample in question was bone marrow, obtained 125 days after intestinal transplantation. CDR3 sequence (DNA): TGCGCCAGCAGCCAAGAGCCGGGACAGGGGGAAAGACAGCCCCAGCATTTT. It encodes CASSQEPGQGERQPQHF.